This T cell receptor beta chain was observed in a study of cytomegalovirus exposure and HLA in healthy donors. The study ran its PCR with 60 Vbeta and 13 Jbeta primers. Repertoires were generated with immunoSEQ multiplex PCR, while TCRdb's copy carries only in-frame clones and drops some. Here the sample spans tens of thousands of clones, roughly 83% being singletons. Trimming took 2 bases from V and 4 from J; bases not matched to a gene: 8. Per the germline V gene, CDR1 is SGDLS and CDR2 is YYNGEE. CDR3 length equals 15 residues. Source material: PBMCs. V is TRBV9 and J is TRBJ1-2; the match to TRBD1 covers 7 bases. This sequence was found in a man between 25 and 39 years old in good health and CMV-seronegative. The CDR3 is CASSVSSGTAYGYTF. The DNA of the CDR3 is TGTGCCAGCAGCGTCAGCTCGGGGACAGCCTATGGCTACACCTTC.